The rows below give T cell receptor beta chains drawn from one sample of a study of T cell responses to AZD1222 COVID-19 vaccine. Using immunoSEQ multiplex PCR, the repertoire was profiled, and TCRdb retains in-frame clones only, with some absent. Of more than 150,000 clones in the sample, 85% to 95% are singletons; the top ten hold more than 9%. Sequenced material: peripheral blood, taken on day 0 of AZD1222 vaccination. These receptors originate from an adult in good health. Both conserved end residues are part of each CDR3. D genes are given only for firm matches. For some rows the clone size is stated as once, few or many, or as a class when expanded; others skip it.

clone_size	v_call	d_call	j_call	cdr3_aa	cdr3_nt
-	TRBV3-1/TRBV3-2	TRBD2	TRBJ2-1	CASSQDGAGGYNEQFF	TGTGCCAGCAGCCAAGACGGAGCGGGAGGTTACAATGAGCAGTTCTTC
-	TRBV9	-	TRBJ2-5	CASSVALSQETQYF	TGTGCCAGCAGCGTAGCACTAAGCCAAGAGACCCAGTACTTC
once	TRBV20-1	-	TRBJ1-1	CSASRGAGTEAFF	TGCAGTGCTAGTCGCGGGGCAGGCACTGAAGCTTTCTTT
-	TRBV5-4	TRBD2	TRBJ2-2	CASSDWTSSYTGELFF	TGTGCCAGCAGTGATTGGACTAGCAGTTACACCGGGGAGCTGTTTTTT
few	TRBV15	-	TRBJ1-3	CATSREGRVLTGNTIYF	TGTGCCACCAGCAGGGAAGGGCGGGTGCTGACTGGAAACACCATATATTTT
once	TRBV7-9	-	TRBJ1-5	CASSLGSGGQPQHF	TGTGCCAGCAGCTTGGGCTCCGGCGGGCAGCCCCAGCATTTT
-	TRBV6-5	-	TRBJ2-1	CASNTQPSGDEQFF	TGTGCCAGCAATACCCAACCCTCCGGCGATGAGCAGTTCTTC
-	TRBV2	TRBD1	TRBJ1-2	CASSEDRALGYGYTF	TGTGCCAGCAGTGAGGACAGGGCGTTGGGCTATGGCTACACCTTC
-	TRBV15	-	TRBJ2-2	CATSRDNRRSGELFF	TGTGCCACCAGCAGAGATAATAGGAGGAGCGGGGAGCTGTTTTTT
-	TRBV5-1	-	TRBJ1-2	CASSLAQSNYGYTF	TGCGCCAGCAGCTTGGCTCAGTCAAACTATGGCTACACCTTC
-	TRBV27	TRBD2	TRBJ2-5	CASSLGSRGGQETQYF	TGTGCCAGCAGTTTAGGTTCGCGGGGGGGCCAGGAGACCCAGTACTTC
-	TRBV19	-	TRBJ1-1	CASSIDGLRDTEAFF	TGTGCCAGTAGTATAGACGGACTCCGGGACACTGAAGCTTTCTTT
-	TRBV5-5	-	TRBJ2-5	CASSLAPRRGGQETQYF	TGTGCCAGCAGCTTGGCCCCTCGGCGAGGCGGGCAAGAGACCCAGTACTTC
-	TRBV24-1	TRBD1	TRBJ1-1	CATSDCPQGENTEAFF	TGTGCCACCAGTGATTGCCCCCAGGGGGAGAACACTGAAGCTTTCTTT
-	TRBV5-1	-	TRBJ1-1	CASSDMGDTEAFF	TGCGCCAGCAGCGATATGGGAGACACTGAAGCTTTCTTT
-	TRBV3-1/TRBV3-2	-	TRBJ1-5	CASSHWAGGSNQPQHF	TGTGCCAGCAGCCACTGGGCCGGGGGTAGCAATCAGCCCCAGCATTTT
-	TRBV6-6	TRBD2	TRBJ2-7	CASSYSASGSYEQYF	TGTGCCAGCAGTTACTCGGCTAGCGGGTCCTACGAGCAGTACTTC
-	TRBV5-8	-	TRBJ2-7	CASRLRGGQYF	TGTGCCAGCCGCCTTAGGGGTGGGCAGTACTTC
-	TRBV12-5	-	TRBJ1-3	CASGFRHKEASGNTIYF	TGTGCTAGTGGTTTCAGGCATAAGGAAGCCTCTGGAAACACCATATATTTT
-	TRBV9	-	TRBJ2-1	CASSAGTGSSYNEQFF	TGTGCCAGCAGCGCGGGGACGGGCTCCTCCTACAATGAGCAGTTCTTC
-	TRBV7-8	-	TRBJ2-7	CASSLYGESEQYF	TGTGCCAGCAGCTTATACGGAGAATCCGAGCAGTACTTC
-	TRBV7-2	-	TRBJ2-5	CASSLTSSGKETQYF	TGTGCCAGCAGCTTAACCAGCTCGGGAAAAGAGACCCAGTACTTC
-	TRBV6-1	TRBD1	TRBJ1-3	CASSEGQGRNTIYF	TGTGCCAGCAGTGAAGGACAGGGGCGAAACACCATATATTTT
-	TRBV11-3	-	TRBJ1-1	CASSLDRTEAFF	TGTGCCAGCAGCTTAGACAGGACCGAAGCTTTCTTT
-	TRBV2	-	TRBJ1-1	CASRGGLEAFF	TGTGCCAGCAGGGGGGGACTGGAAGCTTTCTTT
-	TRBV29-1	TRBD1	TRBJ2-2	CSVGQAGELFF	TGCAGCGTCGGACAGGCCGGGGAGCTGTTTTTT
-	TRBV7-8	-	TRBJ2-2	CASSTSRWPPNTGELFF	TGTGCCAGCAGCACGTCCCGGTGGCCGCCCAACACCGGGGAGCTGTTTTTT
-	TRBV5-8	-	TRBJ1-5	CASSLDDSHNQPQHF	TGTGCCAGCAGCTTGGACGACAGCCACAATCAGCCCCAGCATTTT
-	TRBV29-1	-	TRBJ2-3	CSVEPVSEGTQYF	TGCAGCGTTGAACCCGTTTCCGAGGGTACGCAGTATTTT
once	TRBV18	-	TRBJ1-1	CASSPEGGQNTEAFF	TGTGCCAGCTCACCGGAAGGGGGACAGAACACTGAAGCTTTCTTT
-	TRBV4-2	-	TRBJ1-3	CASSQETSGGNTIYF	TGTGCCAGCAGCCAAGAAACATCGGGTGGAAACACCATATATTTT
-	TRBV9	-	TRBJ1-4	CASSVAGEGGEKLFF	TGTGCCAGCAGCGTAGCAGGGGAAGGTGGTGAAAAACTGTTTTTT
-	TRBV5-6	TRBD1	TRBJ1-1	CASNDRGRGNTEAFF	TGTGCCAGCAACGACAGGGGCAGGGGAAACACTGAAGCTTTCTTT
-	TRBV10-3	-	TRBJ2-1	CAISGRDAHNEQFF	TGTGCCATCAGTGGCCGGGACGCCCACAATGAGCAGTTCTTC
-	TRBV9	-	TRBJ2-1	CASSARPRNYNEQFF	TGTGCCAGCAGCGCCCGCCCCCGGAACTACAATGAGCAGTTCTTC
once	TRBV19	-	TRBJ2-2	CASIQGVTGELFF	TGTGCCAGTATCCAGGGAGTAACCGGGGAGCTGTTTTTT
-	TRBV7-9	-	TRBJ2-1	CASSLVTDNEQFF	TGTGCCAGCAGCCTGGTCACGGACAATGAGCAGTTCTTC
-	TRBV25-1	-	TRBJ1-4	CASSVGGMGEKLFF	TGTGCCAGCAGTGTGGGAGGGATGGGAGAAAAACTGTTTTTT
-	TRBV19	TRBD1	TRBJ1-1	CASSMPGQGARTEAFF	TGTGCCAGTAGCATGCCGGGACAGGGGGCGCGTACTGAAGCTTTCTTT
-	TRBV28	-	TRBJ2-7	CASSLFVASYEQYF	TGTGCCAGCAGTTTATTTGTCGCATCTTACGAGCAGTACTTC
-	TRBV29-1	-	TRBJ2-1	CSVAVSGRSYNEQFF	TGCAGCGTTGCGGTTTCAGGCAGGTCCTACAATGAGCAGTTCTTC
-	TRBV18	-	TRBJ2-5	CASSPPGSLETQYF	TGTGCCAGCTCACCGCCGGGATCTTTAGAGACCCAGTACTTC
-	TRBV6-1	TRBD2	TRBJ2-7	CASSGLAGGTTYEQYF	TGTGCCAGCAGTGGACTAGCGGGAGGTACGACCTACGAGCAGTACTTC
-	TRBV29-1	TRBD1	TRBJ2-4	CSAAGTEGDIQYF	TGCAGCGCTGCCGGGACAGAGGGCGACATTCAGTACTTC
-	TRBV25-1	-	TRBJ1-2	CASSDAQGSLWGYTF	TGTGCCAGCAGCGATGCACAGGGAAGCTTGTGGGGCTACACCTTC
-	TRBV24-1	TRBD2	TRBJ2-5	CATSGTSGRDRETQYF	TGTGCCACCAGTGGGACTAGCGGGAGGGATAGGGAGACCCAGTACTTC
-	TRBV19	-	TRBJ1-4	CASSKGGAQREKLFF	TGTGCCAGTAGCAAGGGGGGAGCCCAAAGGGAAAAACTGTTTTTT
once	TRBV4-1	TRBD2	TRBJ2-3	CASSPGLVADTQYF	TGCGCCAGCAGCCCCGGACTAGTCGCAGATACGCAGTATTTT
-	TRBV19	-	TRBJ2-5	CASRNTGYQETQYF	TGTGCCAGTAGAAACACAGGGTACCAAGAGACCCAGTACTTC
-	TRBV7-9	-	TRBJ1-1	CASSFGGGNTEAFF	TGTGCCAGCAGCTTCGGGGGGGGAAACACTGAAGCTTTCTTT
-	TRBV20-1	-	TRBJ1-1	CSASIRGTSDGTEAFF	TGCAGTGCTAGTATTAGGGGGACCTCCGACGGCACTGAAGCTTTCTTT
-	TRBV7-2	TRBD1	TRBJ1-3	CASSFTPGQGGNTIYF	TGTGCCAGCAGCTTTACTCCGGGACAGGGAGGTAACACCATATATTTT
-	TRBV4-3	-	TRBJ1-1	CASSQEIGGRAFF	TGCGCCAGCAGCCAAGAAATCGGGGGGCGGGCTTTCTTT
-	TRBV5-1	-	TRBJ1-5	CASSLEGYSNQPQHF	TGCGCCAGCAGCTTGGAGGGTTATAGCAATCAGCCCCAGCATTTT
-	TRBV27	-	TRBJ1-1	CASNSAGVNTEAFF	TGTGCCAGCAATTCGGCGGGGGTGAACACTGAAGCTTTCTTT